A single TCR beta chain is shown here with its context. Libraries were prepared by immunoSEQ multiplex PCR; TCRdb keeps only in-frame clonotypes and omits some of them. Here the sample spans 110,000 to 150,000 clones, 65% to 85% being singletons. In germline, CDR1 is SGHTA, CDR2 FQGNSA. The junction had 1 base not matched to a gene; V was cut back by 2 bases and J by 0 bases. The CDR3 loop spans 15 amino acids. The data were taken from a study of blood T cell repertoires in COVID-19. The chain carries TRBV7-2 and TRBJ2-1, with TRBD2 identical over 7 bases. The receptor's source is a human donor in a cohort sampled during active COVID-19. Sample: peripheral blood. The CDR3 DNA reads TGTGCCAGCAGCTTAACGGGGGGCTCCTACAATGAGCAGTTCTTC. The encoded protein is CASSLTGGSYNEQFF.